This entry lists 24 T cell receptor beta chains sequenced from one sample in a study of identical twins. TCRdb reanalysed the 5' RACE reads using MiXCR and keeps one entry per CDR3 protein. The sample holds fewer than 550,000 distinct CDR3 sequences, more than 13% seen once. These same data were also listed under a study on yellow fever vaccine responses in identical twins.

Sequencing was performed on CD4+ T cells sorted from blood. The receptors originated from a woman between 18 and 30 years old in good health.

This clonotype has only a few counts. The chain combines TRBV6-2 or TRBV6-3 with TRBJ2-5, with D possibly TRBD2 on 7 matching bases. Germline V gene data show CDR1 as MNHEY and CDR2 as SVGEGT. Trimming took off 5 bases at V and 4 bases at J, with 26 bases between the two ends. The CDR3 runs to 18 residues. CDR3 DNA sequence: TGTGCCAGCAGTGGGGGAGGACTCGCCCCAAGGGGGGGAGAGACCCAGTACTTC. Protein product: CASSGGGLAPRGGETQYF.

V and J are TRBV5-1 and TRBJ1-5, with 12 bases identical to TRBD1. With 0 bases clipped from V and 11 bases from J, the junction kept 6 bases outside the gene matches. Germline V gene data show CDR1 as SGHRS and CDR2 as YFSETQ. This CDR3 has 15 amino acids. The CDR3 bases are TGCGCCAGCAGCTTGGCCGGGACAGGGGGCGAGGCCCAGCATTTT. As protein: CASSLAGTGGEAQHF.

Notes on this clonotype: An end of the junction differs from the germline gene, which may be a read error. The CDR3 coding sequence is TGCTGTGCTAGAGACCGGGCCCTAAGAGGAAACACCGGGGAGCTGTTTTTT. Its protein product is CCARDRALRGNTGELFF. This chain connects TRBV20-1 to TRBJ2-2, with unresolved D. Germline V gene data show CDR1 as DFQATT and CDR2 as SNEGSKA (reference sequence). The CDR3 length is 17 residues.

A few counts support this clonotype. The chain recombines TRBV11-2 with TRBJ2-3; no firm D call. From germline, CDR1 is SGHAT and CDR2 FQNNGV. V was trimmed by 2 bases and J by 8 bases, leaving 8 bases between them. The CDR3 spans 12 residues. In nucleotides, the CDR3 is TGTGCCAGCAGCTTAAGCTGGATTACGCAGTATTTT. Its protein product is CASSLSWITQYF.

CDR3 amino acids: CSARDRRAGVHNEQFF. For the CDR3, the DNA is TGCAGTGCTAGAGACCGAAGGGCGGGAGTCCACAATGAGCAGTTCTTC. The chain joins TRBV20-1 to TRBJ2-1; TRBD2 matches 7 bases. With 0 bases clipped from V and 5 bases from J, the junction kept 10 bases outside the gene matches. The CDR3 totals 16 residues. Per germline, CDR1 DFQATT and CDR2 SNEGSKA (reference sequence).

This clonotype was seen only a few times. The rearrangement uses TRBV12-3 or TRBV12-4 and TRBJ2-1; 7 bases agree with TRBD2. This CDR3 is 14 amino acids long. The V and J ends lost 6 bases and 8 bases, in that order; junction bases with no gene match: 10. CDR3 nucleotide sequence: TGTGCCAGCAGCTTAAGACTAGCATTGGATGAGCAGTTCTTC. It is translated as CASSLRLALDEQFF.

V is TRBV5-1 and J is TRBJ2-6; D unclear. Trimming cost V 1 base and J 0 bases, with 5 bases left between them. Germline V gene lookup returns CDR1 SGHRS and CDR2 YFSETQ. CDR3 size: 15 residues. The CDR3 loop is CASSLLLSGANVLTF. The CDR3 DNA follows: TGCGCCAGCAGCTTGCTACTCTCTGGGGCCAACGTCCTGACTTTC. Looking up the rest from reference TRBV5-1 and TRBJ2-6 gives the full variable domain: KAGVTQTPRYLIKTRGQQVTLSCSPISGHRSVSWYQQTPGQGLQFLFEYFSETQRNKGNFPGRFSGRQFSNSRSEMNVSTLELGDSALYLCASSLLLSGANVLTFGAGSRLTVL.

Details on this clonotype: Relative to the germline gene, one junction end is altered; a read error may explain this. The chain links TRBV12-3 or TRBV12-4 to TRBJ2-7, with D perhaps matching TRBD1 or TRBD2 (6 bases each). The CDR3 extends over 11 amino acids. The CDR3 region is CASSPGVRGDF. DNA for the CDR3: TGTGCCAGCTCCCCCGGGGTGAGGGGGGACTTC.

This clonotype has more than one count but fewer than ten. The chain is built from TRBV5-1 and TRBJ2-3; TRBD2 might be the D (6 bases). The CDR3 has 14 amino acids. V was shortened by 4 bases and J by 1 base, with 10 bases between the two germline ends. Germline CDR1 SGHRS, CDR2 YFSETQ. The CDR3 bases are TGCGCCAGCAGCGGAGGAGGGGGCACAGATACGCAGTATTTT. Amino acid sequence: CASSGGGGTDTQYF.

This clonotype was recorded many times. The chain joins TRBV5-1 to TRBJ2-7, with D possibly matching TRBD1 (6 bases). CDR1 is SGHRS, CDR2 YFSETQ, per germline. CDR3 length: 12 amino acids. Trimming took 3 bases from V and 6 from J, leaving 10 bases between them. The CDR3 DNA follows: TGCGCCAGCAGCTCTACAGGGCCCGAGCAGTACTTC. This sequence encodes CASSSTGPEQYF.

The table lists this clonotype with a few counts. The gene calls are TRBV6-5 and TRBJ1-1, with TRBD1 matching 7 bases. V gave up 0 bases and J gave up 1 base; unmatched junction bases: 5. Germline values: CDR1 MNHEY, CDR2 SVGAGI. The CDR3 spans 16 residues. The CDR3 coding sequence is TGTGCCAGCAGTTACTCCCAGGGGGGCAGGAACACTGAAGCTTTCTTT. This encodes CASSYSQGGRNTEAFF.

As for this clonotype: With a much larger clone just one base away, this may be a read error. V usage is TRBV7-2 and J usage is TRBJ2-1; tentative D call: TRBD2 (6 bases). V was trimmed by 3 bases and J by 12 bases, leaving 18 bases between them. The CDR3 has 14 residues. CDR1 SGHTA and CDR2 FQGNSA come from the germline V gene. As DNA, the CDR3 is TGTGCCAGCAGCTTGCTAGCGCGCACCACCGGGCAGTTCTTC. This codes for CASSLLARTTGQFF.

This clonotype was observed a few times. The V gene is TRBV3-1, the J gene TRBJ2-1, with 7 positions matching TRBD2. This CDR3 has 11 amino acids. J was trimmed by 14 bases and V by 1 base; bases with no gene match: 2. Germline V gives CDR1 LGHDT, CDR2 YNNKEL (reference sequence). CDR3 bases: TGTGCCAGCAGCCAAGGGCGGGAGAAGTTCTTC. Translated, it gives CASSQGREKFF.

V is TRBV14 and J is TRBJ2-1; D uncertain. Looked up from germline, CDR1 is SGHDN and CDR2 is FVKESK. This CDR3 comprises 17 residues. The germline V and J ends were trimmed by 5 bases and 7 bases, with 24 bases remaining between them. CDR3 sequence (DNA): TGTGCCAGCAGCGCCGCTCCCGATTCCCCACGGCGGAATGAGCAGTTCTTC. This codes for CASSAAPDSPRRNEQFF.

The rearrangement uses TRBV10-1 and TRBJ2-2; 8 bases are a match to TRBD1. Germline V gives CDR1 WNHNN, CDR2 SYGVQD (reference sequence). The CDR3 is made up of 13 amino acids. Trimming removed 7 bases from V and 5 bases from J; junction bases left unmatched: 3. The CDR3 sequence is CASKGQGTGELFF. CDR3 sequence (DNA): TGCGCCAGCAAAGGACAGGGAACCGGGGAGCTGTTTTTT.

This rearrangement joins TRBV28 to TRBJ2-3; no firm D call. Germline CDR1 MDHEN, CDR2 SYDVKM. Between the trimmed V and J ends, which lost 0 bases and 4 bases, there was a span of 5 bases. This CDR3 spans 13 amino acids. The CDR3 spells CASSLWPADTQYF. The CDR3 region has the DNA TGTGCCAGCAGTTTATGGCCAGCAGATACGCAGTATTTT. Filled out from reference TRBV28 and TRBJ2-3, the complete variable domain reads DVKVTQSSRYLVKRTGEKVFLECVQDMDHENMFWYRQDPGLGLRLIYFSYDVKMKEKGDIPEGYSVSREKKERFSLILESASTNQTSMYLCASSLWPADTQYFGPGTRLTVL.

The chain has TRBV20-1 and TRBJ2-7; TRBD1 might be the D (5 bases). The V and J ends lost 3 bases and 5 bases respectively, with 17 bases between them. Germline V gene lookup returns CDR1 DFQATT and CDR2 SNEGSKA (reference sequence). CDR3 length: 14 amino acids. Here the CDR3 reads CSASPDRPSDEQYF. The CDR3 nucleotides read TGCAGTGCTAGTCCCGACAGACCGAGTGACGAGCAGTACTTC.

This clonotype has more than one count but fewer than ten. The rearrangement uses TRBV6-2 or TRBV6-3 and TRBJ1-1; no clear D gene. Trimming removed 6 bases at V and 1 base at J, with 6 bases between. CDR1 MNHEY and CDR2 SVGEGT come from the germline V gene. The CDR3 spans 12 residues. CDR3 protein: CASRATNTEAFF. CDR3 DNA: TGTGCCAGCAGGGCCACGAACACTGAAGCTTTCTTT.

This clonotype has a handful of counts. V and J are TRBV5-1 and TRBJ1-3; weak D call: TRBD1 (5 bases). This CDR3 is 15 amino acids long. Germline CDR1 reads SGHRS; CDR2 reads YFSETQ. V lost 7 bases to trimming and J lost 4 bases, with 18 bases between them. The CDR3 region has the DNA TGCGCCAGCCGCACCGCCGGGGGAATAGGAAACACCATATATTTT. This encodes CASRTAGGIGNTIYF.

This clonotype appeared a few times. This rearrangement joins TRBV24-1 to TRBJ2-1; 8 positions match TRBD2. V lost 4 bases and J lost 7; bases outside the gene matches: 5. Germline assignment: CDR1 KGHDR and CDR2 SFDVKD. The CDR3 sequence is 14 residues long. In DNA form, the CDR3 reads TGTGCCACCAGTGACACCGGGACTAGGAATGAGCAGTTCTTC. Residues: CATSDTGTRNEQFF.

This clonotype has just a few counts. The chain links TRBV7-2 to TRBJ2-7; D gene uncertain. CDR3 length: 13 residues. The germline V gene encodes CDR1 SGHTA and CDR2 FQGNSA. With 5 bases removed from V and 5 bases from J, the gap between germline ends came to 13 bases. CDR3 coding DNA: TGTGCCAGCAGCCCCCTTAGGAATCACGAGCAGTACTTC. Protein product: CASSPLRNHEQYF.

The chain couples TRBV20-1 to TRBJ1-3; 8 nucleotides match TRBD1. Germline V gives CDR1 DFQATT, CDR2 SNEGSKA (reference sequence). CDR3 length: 14 amino acids. The trim removed 4 bases at V and 2 bases at J, leaving 4 bases unmatched. CDR3 sequence reads: CSATWTGTGNTIYF. The CDR3 DNA reads TGCAGTGCTACCTGGACAGGGACTGGAAACACCATATATTTT.

The chain employs TRBV25-1 and TRBJ2-1, with TRBD1 identical over 8 bases. Germline assignment: CDR1 MGHDK and CDR2 SYGVNS. V was pared by 4 bases and J by 2 bases, with 7 bases of the junction left unmatched. There are 16 residues in the CDR3. The CDR3 is CASSAALDRAYNEQFF. CDR3 bases: TGTGCCAGCAGTGCCGCCCTGGACAGGGCCTACAATGAGCAGTTCTTC.

Details on this clonotype: One junction end disagrees with the germline gene, perhaps due to a read error. V and J are TRBV12-3 or TRBV12-4 and TRBJ2-4; D remains unclear. This CDR3 contains 18 residues. The DNA for the CDR3 is TGTGCCTGCAGTTTAGCTTCTGGAACAGTACTAGCCAAAAACATTCAGTACTTC. It codes for CACSLASGTVLAKNIQYF.